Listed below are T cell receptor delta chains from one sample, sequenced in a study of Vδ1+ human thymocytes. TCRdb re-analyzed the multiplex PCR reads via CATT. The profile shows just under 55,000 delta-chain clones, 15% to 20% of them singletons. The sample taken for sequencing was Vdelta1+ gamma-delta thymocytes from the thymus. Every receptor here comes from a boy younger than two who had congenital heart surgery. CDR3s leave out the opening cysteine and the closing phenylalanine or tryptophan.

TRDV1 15 ALGGSSWGMYTDKLI
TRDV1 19 ALGILAWLAGGHRYTDKLI
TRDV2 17 ACDTRGGILSPLTAQLF
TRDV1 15 ALGELPPTGVGDKLI
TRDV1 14 ALGELPSYLTDKLI
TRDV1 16 ALGELAGRGGYGDKLI
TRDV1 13 ALGKPGHYTDKLI
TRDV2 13 ACDTNGMNTDKLI
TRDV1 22 ALGELFTFPEYWGICSGGDKLI
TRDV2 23 ACDTVKGNWGIGKVPCPLTDKLI
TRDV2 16 ACDTGDWLSLYTDKLI
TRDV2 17 ACDTGTVHWGVYADKLI
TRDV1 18 ALGELGRYWGSGYTDKLI
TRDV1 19 ALGGGSYELGDTGYTDKLI